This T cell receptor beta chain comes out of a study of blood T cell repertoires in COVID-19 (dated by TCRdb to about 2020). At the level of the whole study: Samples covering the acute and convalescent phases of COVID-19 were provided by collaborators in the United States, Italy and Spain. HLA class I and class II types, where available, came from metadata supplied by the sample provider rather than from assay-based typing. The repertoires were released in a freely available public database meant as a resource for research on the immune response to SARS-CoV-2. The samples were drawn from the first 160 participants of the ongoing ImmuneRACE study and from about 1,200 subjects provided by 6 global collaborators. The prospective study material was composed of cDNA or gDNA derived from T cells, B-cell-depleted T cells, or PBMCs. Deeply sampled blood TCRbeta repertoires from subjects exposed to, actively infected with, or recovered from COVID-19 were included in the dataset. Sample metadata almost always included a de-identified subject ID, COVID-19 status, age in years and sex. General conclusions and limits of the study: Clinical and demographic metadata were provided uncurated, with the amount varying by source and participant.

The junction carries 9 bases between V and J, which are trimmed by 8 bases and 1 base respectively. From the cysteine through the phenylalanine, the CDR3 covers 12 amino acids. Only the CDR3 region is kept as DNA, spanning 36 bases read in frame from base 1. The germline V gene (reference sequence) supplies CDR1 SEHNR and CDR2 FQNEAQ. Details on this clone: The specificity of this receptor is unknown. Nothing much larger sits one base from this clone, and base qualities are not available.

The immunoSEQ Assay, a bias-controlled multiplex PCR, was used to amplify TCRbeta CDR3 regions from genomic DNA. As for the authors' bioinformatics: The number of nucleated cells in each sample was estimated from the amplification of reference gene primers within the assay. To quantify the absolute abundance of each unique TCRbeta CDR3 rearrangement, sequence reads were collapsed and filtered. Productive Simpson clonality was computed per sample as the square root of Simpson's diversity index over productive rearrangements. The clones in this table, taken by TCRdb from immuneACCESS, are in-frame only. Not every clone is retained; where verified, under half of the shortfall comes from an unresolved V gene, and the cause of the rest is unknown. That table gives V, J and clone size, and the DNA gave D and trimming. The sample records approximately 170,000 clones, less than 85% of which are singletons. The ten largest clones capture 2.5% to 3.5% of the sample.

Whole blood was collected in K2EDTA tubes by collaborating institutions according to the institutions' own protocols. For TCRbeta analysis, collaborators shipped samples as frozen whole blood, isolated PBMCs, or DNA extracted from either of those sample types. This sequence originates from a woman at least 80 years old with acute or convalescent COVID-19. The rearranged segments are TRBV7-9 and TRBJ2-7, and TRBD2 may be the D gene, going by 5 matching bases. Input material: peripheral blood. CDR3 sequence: CASAGRSYEQYF. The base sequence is TGTGCCAGCGCGGGCCGGTCCTACGAGCAGTACTTC.